The 25 T cell receptor beta chains below were found in one sample sequenced in a study of vaccination and CD4 T cells after COVID-19. Their target antigens are unknown. Treatment indicated: approximately 10-day PBMC culture with coronavirus spike peptide pools or control peptides (ViraFEST assay). Gathering of the CD4+ T cells, from the unexposed donor, took place before the COVID-19 pandemic (2011-2018). Oncomine TCR Beta short-read sequencing was applied to DNA from cultured CD4+ T cells. One entry per CDR3 protein results from TCRdb running MiXCR on the PCR reads. Of more than 2,500 distinct CDR3 sequences in the sample, about 29% were seen once. The specimen was CD4+ T cells from blood, cultured in vitro. Receptors originate from a human donor in good health.

The table lists this clonotype with a few counts. This CDR3 reads CASRAGGPLEQYF. The DNA of the CDR3 is TGTGCCAGCAGAGCGGGAGGCCCGCTCGAGCAGTACTTC. The chain joins TRBV28 to TRBJ2-7, with 9 bases fitting TRBD2. With V trimmed by 6 bases and J by 6 bases, 6 bases remained unmatched. This CDR3 has 13 residues. Per the germline V gene, CDR1 is MDHEN and CDR2 is SYDVKM.

The chain employs TRBV2 and TRBJ2-1; 10 bases fit TRBD2. Germline lookup yields CDR1 SNHLY and CDR2 FYNNEI. The V and J ends lost 3 bases and 6 bases, in that order; junction bases with no gene match: 5. The CDR3 length is 15 residues. DNA for the CDR3: TGTGCCAGCAGTGACTCTAGCGGGAGAAGCAATGAGCAGTTCTTC. This translates into CASSDSSGRSNEQFF.

V usage is TRBV5-1 and J usage is TRBJ2-1, with TRBD1 matching 8 bases. V lost 3 bases to trimming and J lost 4 bases; unmatched junction nucleotides: 3. The length of the CDR3 is 14 residues. Germline loops: CDR1 SGHRS, CDR2 YFSETQ. In nucleotides, the CDR3 is TGCGCCAGCAGCTCGGGACAGGAATACAATGAGCAGTTCTTC. The encoded protein is CASSSGQEYNEQFF.

This clonotype was seen only a few times. The chain couples TRBV10-3 to TRBJ1-2; TRBD1 agrees at 9 bases. The trim removed 11 bases at V and 3 bases at J, leaving 16 bases unmatched. The CDR3 covers 16 residues. Germline V gene data show CDR1 as ENHRY and CDR2 as SYGVKD. The CDR3 is CAVKGGTGYKDYGYTF. DNA for the CDR3: TGTGCCGTCAAGGGCGGGACAGGGTATAAGGACTATGGCTACACCTTC.

The table lists this clonotype with a few counts. J is TRBJ2-7 and V is TRBV7-9; D may be TRBD2 (6 bases). The CDR3 contains 16 residues. Germline V gives CDR1 SEHNR, CDR2 FQNEAQ (reference sequence). V dropped 5 bases and J dropped 4 bases, with 21 bases sitting between them. This CDR3 reads CASSVLGSGRWYEQYF. The CDR3 nucleotides are TGTGCCAGCAGCGTCTTGGGTAGTGGGAGGTGGTACGAGCAGTACTTC.

The chain employs TRBV9 and TRBJ1-1; D is unclear. Germline lookup yields CDR1 SGDLS and CDR2 YYNGEE. CDR3 length equals 12 residues. V was clipped by 3 bases and J by 10 bases, with 13 bases between them. The CDR3, as DNA: TGTGCCAGCAGCGGACCGGGAAGGGCAGCTTTCTTT. Its protein product is CASSGPGRAAFF.

This clonotype was observed a few times. The genes are TRBV20-1 and TRBJ1-1; 9 nucleotides line up with TRBD1. The germline V gene has CDR1 DFQATT and CDR2 SNEGSKA (reference sequence). J lost 1 base, V lost 6 bases, and 6 bases had no gene match. The CDR3 runs to 14 residues. DNA for the CDR3: TGCAGTGCAGGGGACAGGGCCGGGAACACTGAAGCTTTCTTT. Translation gives CSAGDRAGNTEAFF.

This clonotype was seen a handful of times. The chain joins TRBV20-1 to TRBJ2-1, with TRBD2 matching over 8 bases. The junction had 12 bases not matched to a gene; V was cut back by 5 bases and J by 9 bases. Germline V gives CDR1 DFQATT, CDR2 SNEGSKA (reference sequence). The CDR3 is made up of 14 amino acids. The CDR3 bases are TGCAGTGCTCCCTTAGCGGGACCCCAGGGTGAGCAGTTCTTC. Encoded protein: CSAPLAGPQGEQFF.

The rearrangement joins TRBV19 to TRBJ2-1; TRBD2 matches 9 bases. Germline CDR1 LNHDA, CDR2 SQIVND (reference sequence). J gave up 7 bases and V 4 bases, and 8 bases lay outside the gene matches. This CDR3 contains 15 residues. The CDR3 loop reads CASSTSSGTGNEQFF. CDR3 sequence (DNA): TGTGCCAGTAGTACTTCTAGCGGGACGGGAAATGAGCAGTTCTTC. Full variable domain (remainder filled in from reference TRBV19 and TRBJ2-1): DGGITQSPKYLFRKEGQNVTLSCEQNLNHDAMYWYRQDPGQGLRLIYYSQIVNDFQKGDIAEGYSVSREKKESFPLTVTSAQKNPTAFYLCASSTSSGTGNEQFFGPGTRLTVL.

The chain links TRBV5-1 to TRBJ1-2, with D hard to call. V was clipped by 0 bases and J by 2 bases, with 8 bases between them. Germline values: CDR1 SGHRS, CDR2 YFSETQ. The CDR3 covers 14 residues. CDR3 in DNA: TGCGCCAGCAGCTTGGCGCCGGCAAACTATGGCTACACCTTC. As protein: CASSLAPANYGYTF.

This clonotype came up a few times. The chain carries TRBV20-1 and TRBJ2-3; a possible D gene is TRBD2 (5 bases). V was shortened by 5 bases and J by 4 bases, with 16 bases between the two germline ends. The CDR3 has 14 residues. The germline V gene has CDR1 DFQATT and CDR2 SNEGSKA (reference sequence). The CDR3 region is CSAAGLILSDTQYF. The CDR3 DNA is TGCAGTGCTGCCGGACTGATACTATCAGATACGCAGTATTTT.

The chain joins TRBV30 to TRBJ2-5; 9 bases match TRBD2. The CDR3 totals 14 residues. Unmatched junction bases numbered 5, after V lost 1 base and J lost 5 bases. The germline V gene has CDR1 GTSNPN and CDR2 SVGIG (reference sequence). This CDR3 is CAWSGLAGFETQYF. The CDR3 nucleotides read TGTGCCTGGAGTGGGCTAGCGGGGTTTGAGACCCAGTACTTC.

This clonotype was seen a few times. The V and J genes are TRBV4-2 and TRBJ2-2, with TRBD2 matching over 12 bases. CDR3 length equals 16 residues. J gave up 5 bases and V 1 base, and 2 bases lay outside the gene matches. Germline lookup yields CDR1 LGHNA and CDR2 YNFKEQ. CDR3 protein: CASSQGLAGVTGELFF. CDR3 sequence (DNA): TGTGCCAGCAGCCAAGGACTAGCGGGAGTTACCGGGGAGCTGTTTTTT.

This clonotype was recorded only once. J is TRBJ2-5 and V is TRBV7-3, with 11 bases lining up with TRBD1. Looked up from germline, CDR1 is SGHTA and CDR2 is FQGTGA. The CDR3 has 15 residues. Trimming took 0 bases from V and 4 from J; bases not matched to a gene: 1. The CDR3 DNA follows: TGTGCCAGCAGCTTAACCGGGACAGGGGGAGAGACCCAGTACTTC. Its protein is CASSLTGTGGETQYF.

The rearrangement links TRBV6-2 or TRBV6-3 to TRBJ2-1, with a weak D call TRBD2 (5 bases). V was cut by 6 bases and J by 3 bases, with 6 bases left in between. This CDR3 region has 12 residues. In germline, CDR1 is MNHEY, CDR2 SVGEGT. The CDR3 sequence is CASRTNYNEQFF. Written as DNA, the CDR3 is TGTGCCAGCAGGACTAACTACAATGAGCAGTTCTTC.

V and J are TRBV7-6 and TRBJ1-4; 7 nucleotides agree with TRBD1. The J segment lost 5 bases and the V segment lost 7 bases, leaving 7 bases of the junction unmatched. In germline, CDR1 is SGHVS, CDR2 FNYEAQ. This CDR3 is built from 14 residues. CDR3 sequence reads: CASTATGQNEKLFF. The DNA of the CDR3 is TGTGCCAGCACCGCGACAGGGCAAAATGAAAAACTGTTTTTT.

This clonotype was seen more than once but under ten times. This sequence joins TRBV4-2 and TRBJ1-6, with 7 bases matching TRBD1. V dropped 0 bases and J dropped 6; count of bases not matched to a gene: 2. Germline V gene data show CDR1 as LGHNA and CDR2 as YNFKEQ. The CDR3 has 15 residues. The CDR3: CASSQDRGSNSPLHF. The CDR3 region has the DNA TGTGCCAGCAGCCAAGACAGGGGGAGTAATTCACCCCTCCACTTT.

The V gene is TRBV4-1, the J gene TRBJ1-1; TRBD1 aligns across 9 bases. Germline values: CDR1 MGHRA, CDR2 YSYEKL. With 0 bases clipped from V and 3 bases from J, the junction kept 20 bases outside the gene matches. This CDR3 contains 21 residues. This CDR3 reads CASSQDPRLLSRQGDYTEAFF. CDR3 in DNA: TGCGCCAGCAGCCAAGATCCGCGGTTACTGTCTAGACAGGGGGATTACACTGAAGCTTTCTTT.

The CDR3, as DNA: TGCAGTGCCCCCGGATTGGGGCTCGATACGCAGTATTTT. As protein: CSAPGLGLDTQYF. The chain uses TRBV20-1 and TRBJ2-3; the D gene is possibly TRBD1 (5 bases). Trimming left V 6 bases short and J 6 bases short, with 16 bases between. CDR1 and CDR2 (germline): DFQATT, SNEGSKA (reference sequence). The CDR3 contains 13 residues.

The sample holds a few counts of this clonotype. The chain uses TRBV19 and TRBJ1-5; D is undetermined. Per germline, CDR1 LNHDA and CDR2 SQIVND (reference sequence). V was cut by 4 bases and J by 5 bases, with 6 bases left in between. The CDR3 spans 12 residues. The CDR3, as DNA: TGTGCCAGTAGTACCCGGGATCAGCCCCAGCATTTT. Residues: CASSTRDQPQHF.

CDR3 bases: TGTGCCAGCAGCCCACCTCGCGGGATAAACACTGAAGCTTTCTTT. Protein product: CASSPPRGINTEAFF. The V gene is TRBV3-1, the J gene TRBJ1-1; D gene ambiguous. Trimming stripped 4 bases from V and 2 bases from J, with 14 bases between. CDR1 and CDR2 (germline): LGHDT, YNNKEL (reference sequence). The CDR3 contains 15 residues.

This rearrangement joins TRBV11-3 to TRBJ2-1; 9 positions agree with TRBD2. The CDR3 covers 17 residues. V lost 5 bases, J lost 2 bases, and 10 bases stayed unmatched. Germline lookup yields CDR1 SGHNT and CDR2 YENEEA. CDR3 amino acids: CASSLRRAGGAYNEQFF. For the CDR3, the DNA is TGTGCCAGCAGCCTAAGGCGAGCGGGGGGTGCCTACAATGAGCAGTTCTTC.

This clonotype was observed a few times. The chain carries TRBV6-2 or TRBV6-3 and TRBJ2-1, with D tentatively TRBD2 (5 bases). The CDR3 extends over 18 amino acids. The V gene lost 2 bases and the J gene lost 0 bases, with 17 bases spanning the gap. Germline lookup yields CDR1 MNHEY and CDR2 SVGEGT. Here the CDR3 reads CASSYPYPERASYNEQFF. CDR3 bases: TGTGCCAGCAGTTACCCTTATCCGGAGAGGGCCTCCTACAATGAGCAGTTCTTC.

The chain combines TRBV6-4 with TRBJ2-3; no reliable D call. There are 14 residues in the CDR3. Deletions cut 4 bases from V and 0 bases from J, with 8 bases between. The germline V gene encodes CDR1 MRHNA and CDR2 SNTAGT. CDR3 residues: CASSVDLSTDTQYF. DNA for the CDR3: TGTGCCAGCAGTGTGGACCTTAGCACAGATACGCAGTATTTT.

The genes are TRBV18 and TRBJ2-3; TRBD2 is a possible D gene (7 bases). V was shortened by 6 bases and J by 4 bases, with 17 bases between the two germline ends. Looked up from germline, CDR1 is KGHSH and CDR2 is LQKENI. CDR3 length: 15 residues. The DNA for the CDR3 is TGTGCCAGCTCCGACCGGGGGGCGCGCGCAGATACGCAGTATTTT. It yields the protein CASSDRGARADTQYF.